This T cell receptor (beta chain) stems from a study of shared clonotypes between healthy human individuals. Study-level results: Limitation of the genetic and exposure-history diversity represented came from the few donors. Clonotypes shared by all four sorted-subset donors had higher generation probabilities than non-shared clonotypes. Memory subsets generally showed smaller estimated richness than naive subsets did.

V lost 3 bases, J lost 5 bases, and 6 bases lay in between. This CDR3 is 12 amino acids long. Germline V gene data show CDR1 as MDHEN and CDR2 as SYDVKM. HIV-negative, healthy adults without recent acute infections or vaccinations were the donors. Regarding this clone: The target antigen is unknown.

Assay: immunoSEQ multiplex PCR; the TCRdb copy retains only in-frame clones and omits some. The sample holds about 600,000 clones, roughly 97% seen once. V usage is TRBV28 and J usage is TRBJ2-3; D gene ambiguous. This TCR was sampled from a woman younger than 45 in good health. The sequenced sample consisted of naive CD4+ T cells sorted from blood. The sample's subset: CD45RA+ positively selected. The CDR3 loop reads CASSFLRDTQYF. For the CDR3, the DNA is TGTGCCAGCAGTTTTTTACGAGATACGCAGTATTTT.